Below are 6 T cell receptor beta chains sequenced from a single sample in a study of monozygotic twins with inflammatory bowel disease (dated by TCRdb to about 2019). Receptors were amplified or captured by 5' RACE. TCRdb lists the instrument as Illumina HiSeq 2500. Based on TCRdb reprocessing of the reads, there is one entry per CDR3 protein sequence, and DNA is missing. The sample's records list approximately 100,000 distinct CDR3 sequences. Approximately 13% of the sample is taken by the ten largest. Sequenced input: blood. These receptor sequences come from a human donor with ulcerative colitis or Crohn's disease, or a healthy co-twin of an affected twin (not recorded which).

The chain has TRBV12-3 or TRBV12-4 and TRBJ1-1; TCRdb returns TRBD1, unconfirmable since there is no DNA. The CDR3 runs to 14 residues. CDR3 sequence: CASRTTGRNTEAFF.

The chain joins TRBV5-1 to TRBJ2-1; without DNA, the TCRdb call of TRBD2 cannot be checked. The germline V gene encodes CDR1 SGHRS and CDR2 YFSETQ. The CDR3 is 16 amino acids. The chain's CDR3 is CASSRTIGLADNEQFF.

V and J are TRBV7-9 and TRBJ1-1. The CDR3 loop spans 13 amino acids. Germline V gene sequence: CDR1 SEHNR, CDR2 FQNEAQ (reference sequence). The chain's CDR3 is CASSSGRNTEAFF. Filled out from reference TRBV7-9 and TRBJ1-1, the complete variable domain reads DTGVSQNPRHKITKRGQNVTFRCDPISEHNRLYWYRQTLGQGPEFLTYFQNEAQLEKSRLLSDRFSAERPKGSFSTLEIQRTEQGDSAMYLCASSSGRNTEAFFGQGTRLTVV.

This sequence joins TRBV29-1 and TRBJ2-7. The CDR3 is 13 amino acids. Looked up from germline, CDR1 is SQVTM and CDR2 is ANQGSEA. CDR3 sequence: CSVEDGRAYEQYF.

V usage is TRBV6-2 or TRBV6-3 and J usage is TRBJ2-2. The length of the CDR3 is 14 residues. Looked up from germline, CDR1 is MNHEY and CDR2 is SVGEGT. CDR3: CASRGIGNTGELFF.

CDR3 region: CASSFSGLSQETQYF. The rearrangement links TRBV5-1 to TRBJ2-5; TCRdb indicates TRBD2, and absent DNA this call remains unverified. The CDR3 is made up of 15 amino acids. The germline gives CDR1 SGHRS, CDR2 YFSETQ.